This TCR beta chain was identified during a study of shared clonotypes between healthy human individuals. Study-level results: The sole specimen, blood, was sampled, and tissue repertoires likely differ.

Note on this clone: Antigen: not known.

Naivety among CD8 cells was defined by CD45RO negativity and positive CCR7 selection, thereby excluding terminally differentiated effector memory CD45RA+ cells. Within Nashville, Tennessee resided all donors, each a Caucasian adult. V was pared by 3 bases and J by 7 bases, with 8 bases of the junction left unmatched. From germline, CDR1 is SGDLS and CDR2 YYNGEE. The CDR3 runs 15 residues. Genomic DNA of each subset was evenly split across several immunoSEQ plates. The table came from immunoSEQ multiplex PCR; TCRdb's copy has only in-frame clones and leaves some out. The sample gives approximately 1.9 million clones, roughly 93% of which show up once; more than 1.5% is in the top ten.

The source is a man aged 18-30 years in good health. Some clones in this sample may be carry-over from other donors' samples. Material: naive CD8+ T cells from PBMCs. V usage is TRBV9 and J usage is TRBJ2-1; 9 nucleotides agree with TRBD1. The CDR3 DNA reads as TGTGCCAGCAGCGCGCCGGGACAGGGCCCAAATGAGCAGTTCTTC. This sequence encodes CASSAPGQGPNEQFF.